The TCR beta chain under discussion was sequenced for a study of cytomegalovirus exposure and HLA in healthy donors. Produced via immunoSEQ multiplex PCR; TCRdb's table is partial and in-frame only. The sample holds under 95,000 clones, around 90% seen once. CDR1 is SGHRS, CDR2 YFSETQ, per germline. The V end lost 0 bases, the J end lost 1 base, and 7 bases lay between the germline ends. CDR3 length: 15 residues. Broader study findings: As confirmed in vitro, three CMV-associated chains were specific for CMV antigens. As was reported, the classifier diagnosed cytomegalovirus status with high specificity and sensitivity.

This clone was observed a single time. Its antigen is unknown. This clonotype was obtained from a man aged 30 to 39 in good health and CMV-seronegative. The chain employs TRBV5-1 and TRBJ2-2, with D uncertain. The sequencing input was PBMCs. The CDR3, as DNA: TGCGCCAGCAGCTTGGCCGTCGGGAACACCGGGGAGCTGTTTTTT. It codes for CASSLAVGNTGELFF.